The 12 T cell receptor beta chains below come from one sample, sequenced in a study of identical twins. TCRdb independently ran MiXCR on the 5' RACE reads; one entry per CDR3 protein. The sample shows roughly 240,000 distinct CDR3 sequences, 6% to 8% of them seen only once. A further study also used this sample, focusing on yellow fever vaccine responses in identical twins.

Material for sequencing was CD8+ T cells sorted from blood. The receptor set was obtained from a young woman in good health.

Many counts were recorded for this clonotype. This rearrangement joins TRBV7-9 to TRBJ1-1; D perhaps matches TRBD1 (5 bases). This CDR3 spans 16 amino acids. Trimming took 1 base from V and 6 from J, leaving 18 bases between them. Germline V gives CDR1 SEHNR, CDR2 FQNEAQ (reference sequence). The CDR3 sequence: CASSLVAQGDGAEAFF. Here the CDR3 DNA reads TGTGCCAGCAGCTTAGTTGCTCAGGGAGATGGCGCTGAAGCTTTCTTT.

This clonotype was seen only a few times. V usage is TRBV3-1 and J usage is TRBJ2-7; weak D call: TRBD2 (5 bases). The germline gives CDR1 LGHDT, CDR2 YNNKEL (reference sequence). CDR3 length: 16 residues. The V gene lost 1 base and the J gene lost 0 bases, with 13 bases spanning the gap. The CDR3 loop is CASSQVVIRGSYEQYV. The CDR3, as DNA: TGTGCCAGCAGCCAAGTGGTCATCCGGGGCTCCTACGAGCAGTACGTC.

This clonotype has a count of ten or more. This chain links TRBV28 with TRBJ2-1; D is undetermined. V dropped 5 bases and J dropped 8 bases, with 13 bases sitting between them. CDR3 length: 13 amino acids. Germline CDR1 and CDR2: MDHEN and SYDVKM. The DNA of the CDR3 is TGTGCCAGCAGTCCTCTTTCGACTGATGAGCAGTTCTTC. Its protein product is CASSPLSTDEQFF.

This clonotype is a singleton in its sample. A much larger clone lies one base from this, so it may be a read error. The chain is built from TRBV12-3 or TRBV12-4 and TRBJ2-1; D is possibly TRBD1 or TRBD2 (5 bases each). CDR3 length: 15 residues. The CDR3 spells CDSSFTLGASNEQFF. In DNA form, the CDR3 reads TGTGACAGCAGTTTTACGCTCGGGGCGAGTAATGAGCAGTTCTTC.

This clonotype was observed many times. V usage is TRBV5-5 and J usage is TRBJ1-4, with unresolved D. Trimming stripped 4 bases from V and 3 bases from J, with 13 bases between. Germline assignment: CDR1 SGHKS and CDR2 YYEKEE (reference sequence). The CDR3 runs 15 residues. The CDR3 region has the DNA TGTGCCAGCAGCGCTAACGGGAGCGCTAATGAAAAACTGTTTTTT. It specifies CASSANGSANEKLFF. The whole variable domain, remainder taken from reference TRBV5-5 and TRBJ1-4, is DAGVTQSPTHLIKTRGQQVTLRCSPISGHKSVSWYQQVLGQGPQFIFQYYEKEERGRGNFPDRFSARQFPNYSSELNVNALLLGDSALYLCASSANGSANEKLFFGSGTQLSVL.

This clonotype was detected a few times. The V gene is TRBV2, the J gene TRBJ2-2, with D tentatively TRBD2 (6 bases). Looked up from germline, CDR1 is SNHLY and CDR2 is FYNNEI. Trimming pared 1 base from V and 6 bases from J, leaving 12 bases between. The CDR3 has 15 amino acids. CDR3 sequence: CASSEGGISAGELFF. The CDR3 DNA reads TGTGCCAGCAGTGAAGGCGGGATCTCCGCCGGGGAGCTGTTTTTT.

The rearrangement links TRBV6-8 to TRBJ2-7; TRBD1 matches 7 bases. With V trimmed by 4 bases and J by 0 bases, 12 bases remained unmatched. CDR1 MNHGY and CDR2 SAAAGT come from the germline V gene. This CDR3 contains 17 residues. CDR3 amino acids: CASSFTHRDSSSYEQYF. CDR3 DNA: TGTGCCAGCAGTTTTACGCACCGGGACAGTTCCTCCTACGAGCAGTACTTC.

This clonotype appeared many times. V gene TRBV12-3 or TRBV12-4 combines with J gene TRBJ1-5; D ambiguous. Trimming shortened V by 4 bases and J by 4 bases, and 5 bases separated the two germline ends. The CDR3 runs 12 residues. The CDR3 is CASSSQNQPQHF. CDR3 coding DNA: TGTGCCAGCAGTTCGCAAAATCAGCCCCAGCATTTT.

This clonotype was seen a few times. The chain carries TRBV9 and TRBJ1-1; a possible D gene is TRBD1 (6 bases). Germline V gene sequence: CDR1 SGDLS, CDR2 YYNGEE. The germline V and J ends were trimmed by 0 bases and 4 bases, with 10 bases remaining between them. The length of the CDR3 is 14 residues. The CDR3 DNA reads as TGTGCCAGCAGCGTAGGAGGGGGAGTCACTGAAGCTTTCTTT. Translating it yields CASSVGGGVTEAFF.

This clonotype showed up many times. The chain uses TRBV6-5 and TRBJ2-5; D assignment may be TRBD1 or TRBD2 (6 bases each). CDR1 is MNHEY and CDR2 is SVGAGI in the germline V gene. The CDR3 is 14 residues long. With 2 bases removed from V and 4 bases from J, the gap between germline ends came to 11 bases. In DNA, the CDR3 is TGTGCCAGCAGTTACAAGGGGGGACGAGAGACCCAGTACTTC. It is translated as CASSYKGGRETQYF.

This clonotype was detected a few times. This chain connects TRBV10-3 to TRBJ2-5; 9 bases match TRBD2. Germline values: CDR1 ENHRY, CDR2 SYGVKD. The length of the CDR3 is 17 residues. J gave up 2 bases and V 0 bases, and 7 bases lay outside the gene matches. CDR3 bases: TGTGCCATCAGTGAGTCGACTCTGACTAGCGGACAAGAGACCCAGTACTTC. Translated, it gives CAISESTLTSGQETQYF.

This clonotype has a count of ten or more. This chain links TRBV11-1 with TRBJ2-1, with 11 bases that match TRBD2. Germline-derived CDR1 and CDR2 are SGHAT and FQDESV (reference sequence). The V and J ends lost 4 bases and 1 base, in that order; junction bases with no gene match: 12. CDR3 length: 19 amino acids. CDR3 region: CASSSRGTSGRGSYNEQFF. In nucleotides, the CDR3 is TGTGCCAGCAGCTCCCGAGGTACTAGCGGGAGAGGATCCTACAATGAGCAGTTCTTC.